The 8 T cell receptor beta chains in this list originate from one sample, sequenced in a study of graft-versus-host responses after intestinal transplantation. The table came from immunoSEQ multiplex PCR; TCRdb's copy has only in-frame clones and leaves some out. The sample has approximately 120,000 clones, about 92% seen once; the top ten hold roughly 0.17%. Which antigens these TCRs recognize remains unknown. The material sequenced was unstimulated CD4+ T cells sorted from spleen or lymph node cells, taken before intestinal transplant. All receptors come from a human donor who received an intestinal transplant.

This chain links TRBV7-2 with TRBJ2-5; perhaps TRBD1 as D (6 bases). The length of the CDR3 is 16 residues. CDR1 is SGHTA, CDR2 FQGNSA, per germline. V lost 0 bases to trimming and J lost 0 bases, with 11 bases between them. CDR3 in amino acids: CASSLAGTSYQETQYF. The CDR3 region has the DNA TGTGCCAGCAGCTTAGCGGGGACATCGTACCAAGAGACCCAGTACTTC.

In DNA, the CDR3 is TGCGCCAGCAGCTTGGCGGCAGTTTCACCAGATACGCAGTATTTT. Protein: CASSLAAVSPDTQYF. This chain connects TRBV5-1 to TRBJ2-3; D gene ambiguous. Deletions cut 0 bases from V and 4 bases from J, with 12 bases between. Germline V gives CDR1 SGHRS, CDR2 YFSETQ. CDR3 length equals 15 residues.

This clone was detected only once. The rearrangement uses TRBV7-7 and TRBJ2-1; no reliable D call. With 1 base removed from V and 9 bases from J, the gap between germline ends came to 10 bases. This CDR3 has 13 amino acids. Germline CDR1 SSHAT, CDR2 FNYEAQ (reference sequence). The CDR3 region is CASSLDLSGEQFF. The CDR3 DNA reads TGTGCCAGCAGCTTAGACCTTAGTGGTGAGCAGTTCTTC.

A few counts support this clone. This chain connects TRBV6-4 to TRBJ2-2; maybe TRBD2 (5 bases). From germline, CDR1 is MRHNA and CDR2 SNTAGT. The V and J ends lost 5 bases and 4 bases respectively, with 11 bases between them. The CDR3 totals 14 residues. Written as DNA, the CDR3 is TGTGCCAGCAGTCATGAGGGTACCACCGGGGAGCTGTTTTTT. Its protein product is CASSHEGTTGELFF.

This clone occurred a few times. This sequence joins TRBV4-1 and TRBJ1-2; D is possibly TRBD1 (5 bases). Germline loops: CDR1 MGHRA, CDR2 YSYEKL. The CDR3 is 15 amino acids. V lost 3 bases and J lost 0, with 11 bases in between. The CDR3 DNA sequence: TGCGCCAGCAGCCACTTGTTGGGGGCTAACTATGGCTACACCTTC. As protein: CASSHLLGANYGYTF.

The chain has TRBV11-2 and TRBJ2-6; TRBD2 agrees at 7 bases. Trimming at V came to 1 base and at J to 0 bases, leaving 3 bases not matched to a gene. CDR3 length: 17 amino acids. Germline V gives CDR1 SGHAT, CDR2 FQNNGV. The CDR3 nucleotides read TGTGCCAGCAGCTTAGTCAGGGAGGGCTCTGGGGCCAACGTCCTGACTTTC. Its protein is CASSLVREGSGANVLTF.

The chain recombines TRBV5-1 with TRBJ1-4; the match to TRBD1 covers 8 bases. The germline V gene has CDR1 SGHRS and CDR2 YFSETQ. This CDR3 is 16 amino acids long. J gave up 7 bases and V 2 bases, and 10 bases lay outside the gene matches. The CDR3 DNA reads TGCGCCAGCAGCTTACCCGAGACAGGGGCGGCTGAAAAACTGTTTTTT. Its translation: CASSLPETGAAEKLFF.

CDR3 region: CASRWDEASNQPQHF. The CDR3 DNA follows: TGTGCCAGTAGGTGGGATGAGGCTAGCAATCAGCCCCAGCATTTT. V usage is TRBV19 and J usage is TRBJ1-5; D uncertain. The V end was cut by 6 bases, the J end by 0 bases, with 12 bases between. The CDR3 consists of 15 residues. CDR1 is LNHDA and CDR2 is SQIVND in the germline V gene (reference sequence).